A single sample gave rise to the 10 T cell receptor beta chains below, sequenced in a study of T cell repertoires in cytomegalovirus infection. One entry per CDR3 protein, called by TCRdb with MiXCR from the reads. The sample has under 250,000 distinct CDR3 sequences, roughly an eighth seen once. Sequenced sample: PBMCs. These receptors all stem from a human donor in good health (CMV status not recorded). Some clones in this sample may be carry-over from other donors' samples.

The chain couples TRBV6-4 to TRBJ2-1, with D possibly being TRBD1 (5 bases). V gave up 8 bases and J gave up 6 bases, with 17 bases separating them. The CDR3 contains 14 residues. Germline V lookup: CDR1 MRHNA, CDR2 SNTAGT. The CDR3 loop reads CASGRAGLGNEQFF. CDR3 in DNA: TGTGCCAGCGGTCGGGCAGGGCTTGGCAATGAGCAGTTCTTC.

The sample holds a few counts of this clonotype. The CDR3 spells CASSLVGGDGDTQYF. The CDR3 DNA follows: TGTGCCAGCAGCTTAGTGGGCGGGGATGGAGATACGCAGTATTTT. This sequence joins TRBV11-2 and TRBJ2-3, with a weak D call TRBD2 (6 bases). Germline V gives CDR1 SGHAT, CDR2 FQNNGV. The CDR3 is 15 residues long. The V gene lost 1 base and the J gene lost 5 bases, with 13 bases spanning the gap.

This clonotype appeared many times. V and J are TRBV7-2 and TRBJ2-1; 7 nucleotides match TRBD1. The CDR3 covers 15 residues. Trimming at V came to 5 bases and at J to 4 bases, leaving 8 bases not matched to a gene. Germline CDR1 is SGHTA and CDR2 is FQGNSA. The DNA for the CDR3 is TGTGCCAGCAGCCCCTCGGGACAGAATTACAATGAGCAGTTCTTC. This translates into CASSPSGQNYNEQFF.

This clonotype came up many times. The chain is built from TRBV7-2 and TRBJ2-7; unclear D gene. Per the germline V gene, CDR1 is SGHTA and CDR2 is FQGNSA. V was shortened by 1 base and J by 6 bases, with 4 bases between the two germline ends. The CDR3 loop spans 11 amino acids. CDR3 residues: CASSLVSEQYF. In DNA, the CDR3 is TGTGCCAGCAGCTTAGTGAGCGAGCAGTACTTC.

This clonotype was recorded many times. The gene calls are TRBV7-2 and TRBJ2-1; weak D call: TRBD2 (6 bases). V dropped 4 bases and J dropped 7 bases, with 17 bases sitting between them. This CDR3 region has 15 residues. Germline CDR1 reads SGHTA; CDR2 reads FQGNSA. CDR3 coding DNA: TGTGCCAGCAGCTCGCGGGGTCCCTCGGGAAATGAGCAGTTCTTC. Translation: CASSSRGPSGNEQFF.

This clonotype was seen ten or more times. The chain uses TRBV12-3 or TRBV12-4 and TRBJ1-1; D uncertain. Trimming removed 8 bases at V and 3 bases at J, with 13 bases between. CDR3 length: 13 amino acids. The DNA for the CDR3 is TGTGCCAGCGGACCCCCGAGGGACACTGAAGCTTTCTTT. Translation gives CASGPPRDTEAFF.

In this sample, this clonotype turned up many times. The V gene is TRBV6-2 or TRBV6-3, the J gene TRBJ1-1, with D possibly TRBD1 on 6 matching bases. The V end lost 6 bases, the J end lost 2 bases, and 13 bases lay between the germline ends. Germline V gene sequence: CDR1 MNHEY, CDR2 SVGEGT. There are 14 residues in the CDR3. The CDR3 region has the DNA TGTGCCAGCAGACCCCGACAGGTTAACACTGAAGCTTTCTTT. It specifies CASRPRQVNTEAFF.

This clonotype has ten or more counts. The gene calls are TRBV6-2 or TRBV6-3 and TRBJ1-5; TRBD1 agrees at 7 bases. Trimming took 10 bases from V and 1 from J; bases not matched to a gene: 10. The CDR3 has 15 amino acids. Germline V lookup: CDR1 MNHEY, CDR2 SVGEGT. CDR3 sequence (DNA): TGTGCCACCCACAGACAGGGAAACAGCAATCAGCCCCAGCATTTT. Translating gives CATHRQGNSNQPQHF.

The chain uses TRBV9 and TRBJ2-1; D may be TRBD1 (5 bases). The germline V gene has CDR1 SGDLS and CDR2 YYNGEE. The V end lost 2 bases, the J end lost 13 bases, and 13 bases lay between the germline ends. The CDR3 has 12 amino acids. The CDR3: CASSVGPDPQFF. The CDR3, as DNA: TGTGCCAGCAGCGTGGGGCCGGATCCCCAGTTCTTC. The whole variable domain, filled in from reference TRBV9 and TRBJ2-1, reads DSGVTQTPKHLITATGQRVTLRCSPRSGDLSVYWYQQSLDQGLQFLIQYYNGEERAKGNILERFSAQQFPDLHSELNLSSLELGDSALYFCASSVGPDPQFFGPGTRLTVL.

Ten or more counts support this clonotype. The CDR3 DNA sequence: TGTGCCAGTAGTGTGCAAGCCGAAGAGACCCAGTACTTC. It codes for CASSVQAEETQYF. The chain has TRBV19 and TRBJ2-5; D is unclear. The CDR3 spans 13 residues. Germline V gene lookup returns CDR1 LNHDA and CDR2 SQIVND (reference sequence). The V gene lost 5 bases and the J gene lost 3 bases, with 10 bases spanning the gap.